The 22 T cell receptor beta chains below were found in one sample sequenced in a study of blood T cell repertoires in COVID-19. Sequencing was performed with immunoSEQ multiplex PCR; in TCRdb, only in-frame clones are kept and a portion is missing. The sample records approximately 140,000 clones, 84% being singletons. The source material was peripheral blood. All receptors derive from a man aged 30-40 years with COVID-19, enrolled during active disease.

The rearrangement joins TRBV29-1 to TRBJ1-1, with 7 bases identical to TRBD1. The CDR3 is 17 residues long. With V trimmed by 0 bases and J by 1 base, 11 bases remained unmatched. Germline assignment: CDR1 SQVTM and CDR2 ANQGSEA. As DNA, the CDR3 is TGCAGCGTTGAAGATCTCCCTCCCGGGACAGAGAACACTGAAGCTTTCTTT. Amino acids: CSVEDLPPGTENTEAFF.

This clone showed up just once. CDR3 sequence reads: CASSPTRALAKNIQYF. In nucleotides, the CDR3 is TGTGCCAGCAGCCCGACTAGGGCTTTAGCCAAAAACATTCAGTACTTC. The chain uses TRBV3-1 (or the pseudogene TRBV3-2) and TRBJ2-4; tentatively, D is TRBD2 (6 bases). The CDR3 covers 16 residues. The germline V gene has CDR1 LGHDT and CDR2 YNNKEL (reference sequence). The V and J ends lost 4 bases and 0 bases respectively, with 13 bases between them.

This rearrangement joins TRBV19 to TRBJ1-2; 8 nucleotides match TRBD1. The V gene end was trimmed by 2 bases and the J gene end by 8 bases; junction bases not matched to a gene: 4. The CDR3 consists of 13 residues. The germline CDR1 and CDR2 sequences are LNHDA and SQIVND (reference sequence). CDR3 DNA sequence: TGTGCCAGTAGTATACAGGGGGCGCGAGGCTACACCTTC. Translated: CASSIQGARGYTF.

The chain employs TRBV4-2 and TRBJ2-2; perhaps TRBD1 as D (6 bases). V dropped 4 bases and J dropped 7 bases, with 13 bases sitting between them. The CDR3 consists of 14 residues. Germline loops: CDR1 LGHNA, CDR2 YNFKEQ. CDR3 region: CASSRRTENGELFF. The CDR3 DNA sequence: TGTGCCAGCAGCCGAAGGACAGAAAACGGGGAGCTGTTTTTT.

The CDR3 DNA reads as TGTGCCAGCAGCCGCGGACTGGGCAGTACAGATACGCAGTATTTT. Translating it yields CASSRGLGSTDTQYF. This chain uses TRBV7-2 with TRBJ2-3; weak D call: TRBD2 (5 bases). Deletions cut 5 bases from V and 3 bases from J, with 15 bases between. Germline assignment: CDR1 SGHTA and CDR2 FQGNSA. CDR3 size: 15 residues.

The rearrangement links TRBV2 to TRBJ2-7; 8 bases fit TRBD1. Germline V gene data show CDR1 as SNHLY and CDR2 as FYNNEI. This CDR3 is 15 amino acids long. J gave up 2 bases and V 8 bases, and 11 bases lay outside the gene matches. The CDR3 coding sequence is TGTGCCAGCTATCACCCGGGACAGGAAACCTACGAGCAGTACTTC. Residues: CASYHPGQETYEQYF.

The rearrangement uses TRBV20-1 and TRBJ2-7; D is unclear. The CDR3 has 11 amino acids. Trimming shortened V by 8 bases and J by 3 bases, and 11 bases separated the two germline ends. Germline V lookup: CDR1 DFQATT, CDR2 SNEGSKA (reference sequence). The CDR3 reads CSTSGGYEQYF. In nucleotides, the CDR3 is TGCAGTACCTCCGGCGGCTACGAGCAGTACTTC.

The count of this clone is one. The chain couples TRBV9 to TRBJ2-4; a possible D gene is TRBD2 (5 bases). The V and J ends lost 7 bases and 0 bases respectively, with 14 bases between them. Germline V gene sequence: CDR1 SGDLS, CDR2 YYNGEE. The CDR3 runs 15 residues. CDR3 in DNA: TGTGCCAGCGGGCCGGGAAACCTAGCCAAAAACATTCAGTACTTC. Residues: CASGPGNLAKNIQYF.

The DNA for the CDR3 is TGTGCCAGCAGTTTGGGACAGGGGGTCTACAATGAGCAGTTCTTC. Protein: CASSLGQGVYNEQFF. The chain carries TRBV28 and TRBJ2-1; 11 nucleotides line up with TRBD1. The germline V gene has CDR1 MDHEN and CDR2 SYDVKM. Losses at the gene ends were 3 bases for V and 3 bases for J; bases not matched to a gene: 1. The CDR3 sequence is 15 residues long.

The chain's CDR3 is CSAQPGTEAFF. The CDR3 region has the DNA TGCAGCGCCCAACCAGGCACTGAAGCTTTCTTT. The rearrangement joins TRBV29-1 to TRBJ1-1; D ambiguous. The CDR3 spans 11 residues. Trimming removed 7 bases from V and 4 bases from J, with 10 bases in between. Germline CDR1 and CDR2: SQVTM and ANQGSEA.

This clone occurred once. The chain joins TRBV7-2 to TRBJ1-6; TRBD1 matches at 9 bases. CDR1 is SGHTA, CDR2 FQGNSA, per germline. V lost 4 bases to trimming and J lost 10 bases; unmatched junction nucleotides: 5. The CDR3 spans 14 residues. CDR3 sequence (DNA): TGTGCCAGCAGCTCCCGGGACAGGGCCTCACCCCTCCACTTT. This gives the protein CASSSRDRASPLHF.

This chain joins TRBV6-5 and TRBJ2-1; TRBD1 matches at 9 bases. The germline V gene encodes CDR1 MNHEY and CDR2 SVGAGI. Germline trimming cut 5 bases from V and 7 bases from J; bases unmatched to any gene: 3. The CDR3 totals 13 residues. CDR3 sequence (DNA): TGTGCCAGCAGTCGACAGGGGGGAAATGAGCAGTTCTTC. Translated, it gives CASSRQGGNEQFF.

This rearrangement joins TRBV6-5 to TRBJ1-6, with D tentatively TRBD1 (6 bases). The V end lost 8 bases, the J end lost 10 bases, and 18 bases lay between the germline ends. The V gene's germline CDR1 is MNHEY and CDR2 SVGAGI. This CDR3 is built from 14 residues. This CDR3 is CASGFKTGGSPLHF. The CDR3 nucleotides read TGTGCCAGCGGGTTCAAGACAGGCGGCTCACCCCTCCACTTT.

CDR3 sequence (DNA): TGTGCCAGCAGCCCTAGCACTGAAGCTTTCTTT. This translates into CASSPSTEAFF. V and J are TRBV7-8 and TRBJ1-1; D gene ambiguous. Germline V lookup: CDR1 SGHVS, CDR2 FQNEAQ. CDR3 length: 11 amino acids. V lost 5 bases and J 4 bases, leaving 5 bases between the germline ends.

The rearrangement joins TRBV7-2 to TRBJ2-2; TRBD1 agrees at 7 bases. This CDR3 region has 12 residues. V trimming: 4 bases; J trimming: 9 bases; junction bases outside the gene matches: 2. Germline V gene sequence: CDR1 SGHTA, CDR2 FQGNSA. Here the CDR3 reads CASSSQGRELFF. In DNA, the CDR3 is TGTGCCAGCAGCTCACAGGGGCGGGAGCTGTTTTTT. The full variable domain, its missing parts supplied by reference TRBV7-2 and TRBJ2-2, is GAGVSQSPSNKVTEKGKDVELRCDPISGHTALYWYRQSLGQGLEFLIYFQGNSAPDKSGLPSDRFSAERTGGSVSTLTIQRTQQEDSAVYLCASSSQGRELFFGEGSRLTVL.

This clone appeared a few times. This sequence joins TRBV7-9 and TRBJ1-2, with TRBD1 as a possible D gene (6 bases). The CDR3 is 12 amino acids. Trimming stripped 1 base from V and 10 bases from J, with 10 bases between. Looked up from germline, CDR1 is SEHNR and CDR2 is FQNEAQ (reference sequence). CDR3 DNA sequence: TGTGCCAGCAGCTTAGGACAGGCGCCCTACACCTTC. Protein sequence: CASSLGQAPYTF. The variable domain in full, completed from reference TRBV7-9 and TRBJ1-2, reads DTGVSQNPRHKITKRGQNVTFRCDPISEHNRLYWYRQTLGQGPEFLTYFQNEAQLEKSRLLSDRFSAERPKGSFSTLEIQRTEQGDSAMYLCASSLGQAPYTFGSGTRLTVV.

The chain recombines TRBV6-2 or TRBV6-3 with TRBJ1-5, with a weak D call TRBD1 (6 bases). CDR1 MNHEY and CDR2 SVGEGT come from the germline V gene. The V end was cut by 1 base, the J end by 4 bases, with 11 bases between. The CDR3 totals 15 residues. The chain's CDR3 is CASSYYRVSNQPQHF. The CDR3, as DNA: TGTGCCAGCAGTTACTACAGGGTCTCAAATCAGCCCCAGCATTTT.

This chain's CDR3 is CASSPKIRQETQYF. The CDR3 DNA reads TGTGCCAGCAGCCCAAAGATTCGGCAAGAGACCCAGTACTTC. This rearrangement joins TRBV14 to TRBJ2-5; D unclear. Per the germline V gene, CDR1 is SGHDN and CDR2 is FVKESK. Trimming left V 4 bases short and J 2 bases short, with 11 bases between. The CDR3 is 14 amino acids.

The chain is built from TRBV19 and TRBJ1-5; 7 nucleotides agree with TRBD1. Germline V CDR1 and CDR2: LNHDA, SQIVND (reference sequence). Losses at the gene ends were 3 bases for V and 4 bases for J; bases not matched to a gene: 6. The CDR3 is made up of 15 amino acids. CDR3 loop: CASSITGAGNQPQHF. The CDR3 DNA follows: TGTGCCAGTAGTATCACAGGGGCGGGGAATCAGCCCCAGCATTTT.

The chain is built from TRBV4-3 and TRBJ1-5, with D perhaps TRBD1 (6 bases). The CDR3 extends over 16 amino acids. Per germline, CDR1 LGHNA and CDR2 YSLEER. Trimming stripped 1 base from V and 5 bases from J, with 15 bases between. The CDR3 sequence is CASSQAWGRMDQPQHF. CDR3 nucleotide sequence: TGCGCCAGCAGCCAAGCCTGGGGGCGAATGGATCAGCCCCAGCATTTT.

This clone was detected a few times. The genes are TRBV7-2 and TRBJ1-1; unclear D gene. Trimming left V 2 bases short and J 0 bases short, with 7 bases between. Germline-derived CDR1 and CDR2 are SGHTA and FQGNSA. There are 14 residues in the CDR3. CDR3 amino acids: CASSLRGMNTEAFF. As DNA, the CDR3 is TGTGCCAGCAGCTTACGGGGAATGAACACTGAAGCTTTCTTT.

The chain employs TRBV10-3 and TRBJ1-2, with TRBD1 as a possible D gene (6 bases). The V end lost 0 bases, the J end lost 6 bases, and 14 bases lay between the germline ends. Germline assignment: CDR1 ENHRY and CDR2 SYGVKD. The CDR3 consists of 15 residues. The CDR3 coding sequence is TGTGCCATCAGTGAGTCGCCAGGGGAAGTTCATGGCTACACCTTC. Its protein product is CAISESPGEVHGYTF.